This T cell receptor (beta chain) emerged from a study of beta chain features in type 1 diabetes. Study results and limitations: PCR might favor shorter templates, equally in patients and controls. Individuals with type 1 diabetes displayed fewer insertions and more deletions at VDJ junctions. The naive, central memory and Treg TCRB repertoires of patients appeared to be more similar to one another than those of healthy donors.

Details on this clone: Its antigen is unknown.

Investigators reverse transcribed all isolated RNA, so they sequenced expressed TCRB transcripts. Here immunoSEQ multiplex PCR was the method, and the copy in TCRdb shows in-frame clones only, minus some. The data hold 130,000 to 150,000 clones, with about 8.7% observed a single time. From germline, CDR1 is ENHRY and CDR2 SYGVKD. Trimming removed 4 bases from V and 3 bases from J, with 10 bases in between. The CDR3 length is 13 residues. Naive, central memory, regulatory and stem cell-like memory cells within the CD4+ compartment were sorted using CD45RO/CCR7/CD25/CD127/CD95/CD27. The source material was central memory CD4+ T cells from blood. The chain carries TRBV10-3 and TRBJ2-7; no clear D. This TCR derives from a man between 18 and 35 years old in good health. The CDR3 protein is CAISGQLFYEQYF. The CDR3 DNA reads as TGTGCCATCAGTGGACAACTGTTCTACGAGCAGTACTTC.